Presented here are 22 T cell receptor beta chains from one specimen sequenced in a study of regulatory T cells in long-lasting Graves disease. Time point here: newly diagnosed GD, antithyroid drugs for less than 3 months. PBMC RNA was the source of the TCR library. Researchers made TCR beta libraries by using iRepertoire HTBI primers and running Arm-PCR on CDR3 regions. TCRdb processed the multiplex PCR reads anew with MiXCR; each CDR3 protein has one entry. The table includes hundreds of thousands of distinct CDR3 sequences, about 16% detected once. This same sample was also taken into another study, of T cells in Graves' hyperthyroidism and ophthalmopathy.

The sample was peripheral blood mononuclear cells (PBMCs), taken at new diagnosis, from a patient treated with antithyroid drugs. These receptor sequences come from a man younger than 30 with Graves disease.

This clonotype was seen more than once but under ten times. A read error may be the cause here, since a much bigger clone is one base away. This chain joins TRBV11-1 and TRBJ2-5; D gene uncertain. The CDR3 runs to 15 residues. CDR1 is SGHAT and CDR2 is FQDESV in the germline V gene (reference sequence). The CDR3 nucleotides read TGTGTCAGCAGCTTCTTTGGTGGGGTCCAAGAGACCCAGTACTTC. Translating it yields CVSSFFGGVQETQYF. Together with reference TRBV11-1 and TRBJ2-5, the CDR3 gives the full variable domain: EAEVAQSPRYKITEKSQAVAFWCDPISGHATLYWYRQILGQGPELLVQFQDESVVDDSQLPKDRFSAERLKGVDSTLKIQPAELGDSAMYLCVSSFFGGVQETQYFGPGTRLLVL.

The rearrangement links TRBV5-6 to TRBJ2-6; D tentatively fits TRBD1 or TRBD2 (5 bases each). This CDR3 region has 15 residues. CDR1 is SGHDT and CDR2 is YYEEEE in the germline V gene. Trimming took off 6 bases at V and 4 bases at J, with 14 bases between the two ends. CDR3 nucleotide sequence: TGTGCCAGCACCCAACTAGGGGCCGGGGCCAACGTCCTGACTTTC. Translated: CASTQLGAGANVLTF.

This clonotype was recorded a few times. V and J are TRBV6-2 or TRBV6-3 and TRBJ2-2; tentatively, D is TRBD1 (5 bases). CDR1 is MNHEY and CDR2 is SVGEGT in the germline V gene. Trimming left V 4 bases short and J 2 bases short, with 11 bases between. The CDR3 has 15 amino acids. CDR3 DNA sequence: TGTGCCAGCAGTTTACAGGACGGAAACACCGGGGAGCTGTTTTTT. Residues: CASSLQDGNTGELFF.

This clonotype was seen a single time. The rearrangement links TRBV13 to TRBJ2-2; 9 bases line up with TRBD2. This CDR3 contains 15 residues. Trimming cost V 6 bases and J 1 base; bases outside gene matches: 3. Germline V gives CDR1 PRHDT, CDR2 FYEKMQ (reference sequence). CDR3 sequence: CASRPSGKNTGELFF. Here the CDR3 DNA reads TGTGCCAGCAGGCCTAGCGGGAAGAACACCGGGGAGCTGTTTTTT.

Regarding this clonotype: Since a much larger clone is just one base distant, this may be a read error. This chain links TRBV20-1 with TRBJ2-1; TRBD2 matches 9 bases. The V gene's germline CDR1 is DFQATT and CDR2 SNEGSKA (reference sequence). The CDR3 contains 14 residues. The CDR3 loop is CGASPSGGYNEQFF. In DNA form, the CDR3 reads TGCGGTGCTAGTCCAAGCGGGGGGTACAATGAGCAGTTCTTC.

This clonotype appeared a few times. The V and J genes are TRBV12-3 or TRBV12-4 and TRBJ1-5, with a weak D call TRBD1 (5 bases). The V and J ends lost 6 bases and 4 bases respectively, with 16 bases between them. The CDR3 contains 15 residues. The DNA for the CDR3 is TGTGCCAGCAGCCCAAGCAGGGTAGGAAATCAGCCCCAGCATTTT. It encodes CASSPSRVGNQPQHF.

As concerns this clonotype: A much bigger clone sits one base away, suggesting this may be a read error. The chain recombines TRBV20-1 with TRBJ2-7; D is perhaps TRBD2 (6 bases). Germline V gene sequence: CDR1 DFQATT, CDR2 SNEGSKA (reference sequence). This CDR3 is built from 14 residues. The V end lost 6 bases, the J end lost 3 bases, and 18 bases lay between the germline ends. CDR3 coding DNA: TGCAGTGCAGCTACGACGGGAGTCGACTACGAGCAGTACTTC. This gives the protein CSAATTGVDYEQYF.

The chain uses TRBV27 and TRBJ1-2; the D gene is possibly TRBD1 (5 bases). The CDR3 has 14 amino acids. Germline V gene data show CDR1 as MNHEY and CDR2 as SMNVEV (reference sequence). V was clipped by 6 bases and J by 8 bases, with 19 bases between them. CDR3 region: CASSPRAGRTGYTF. CDR3 nucleotide sequence: TGTGCCAGCAGCCCACGGGCAGGGCGGACGGGCTACACCTTC.

This clonotype was seen at least ten times. J is TRBJ1-1 and V is TRBV11-2, with D hard to call. Germline CDR1 reads SGHAT; CDR2 reads FQNNGV. The V end lost 2 bases, the J end lost 10 bases, and 8 bases lay between the germline ends. CDR3 length equals 11 residues. The CDR3: CASSLKTRAFF. The CDR3, as DNA: TGTGCCAGCAGCTTAAAGACGCGAGCTTTCTTT.

In its sample, this clonotype was seen a few times. The rearrangement uses TRBV2 and TRBJ1-3; D may be TRBD1 (6 bases). CDR1 SNHLY and CDR2 FYNNEI come from the germline V gene. CDR3 length: 16 amino acids. V gave up 3 bases and J gave up 2 bases, with 14 bases separating them. The CDR3 DNA reads TGTGCCAGCAGTGACCCCCGACAGGACCCTGGAAACACCATATATTTT. It is translated as CASSDPRQDPGNTIYF.

The chain joins TRBV4-1 to TRBJ2-3, with a possible D match to TRBD2 (5 bases). This CDR3 region has 16 residues. Trimming cost V 1 base and J 0 bases, with 11 bases left between them. Germline V gives CDR1 MGHRA, CDR2 YSYEKL. Here the CDR3 DNA reads TGCGCCAGCAGCCAAGTTTGGCGGGCCAGCACAGATACGCAGTATTTT. Translating it yields CASSQVWRASTDTQYF.

The chain recombines TRBV29-1 with TRBJ1-1; no clear D gene. This CDR3 is built from 16 residues. Germline V gene sequence: CDR1 SQVTM, CDR2 ANQGSEA. V lost 7 bases and J lost 2, with 23 bases in between. CDR3: CSARPGRTITNTEAFF. As DNA, the CDR3 is TGCAGCGCCCGACCCGGCAGGACCATAACTAACACTGAAGCTTTCTTT.

CDR3 sequence: CASSYAGGSNQPQHF. The CDR3 nucleotides are TGTGCCAGCAGTTACGCGGGGGGGAGCAATCAGCCCCAGCATTTT. This rearrangement joins TRBV6-5 to TRBJ1-5; maybe TRBD1 (5 bases). This CDR3 spans 15 amino acids. The germline V gene encodes CDR1 MNHEY and CDR2 SVGAGI. V dropped 2 bases and J dropped 1 base, with 9 bases sitting between them.

In its sample, this clonotype was seen a few times. V and J are TRBV7-9 and TRBJ2-4; 7 bases fit TRBD1. The CDR3 consists of 14 residues. The germline CDR1 and CDR2 sequences are SEHNR and FQNEAQ (reference sequence). V was pared by 7 bases and J by 7 bases, with 10 bases of the junction left unmatched. Written as DNA, the CDR3 is TGTGCCAGCAACTACATCACAGGGGCGAACATTCAGTACTTC. Translating gives CASNYITGANIQYF. The variable domain in full, with the rest retrieved from reference TRBV7-9 and TRBJ2-4, is DTGVSQNPRHKITKRGQNVTFRCDPISEHNRLYWYRQTLGQGPEFLTYFQNEAQLEKSRLLSDRFSAERPKGSFSTLEIQRTEQGDSAMYLCASNYITGANIQYFGAGTRLSVL.

In its sample, this clonotype was seen many times. V and J are TRBV7-8 and TRBJ2-3; possibly TRBD2 for D (5 bases). This CDR3 is 16 amino acids long. The V gene's germline CDR1 is SGHVS and CDR2 FQNEAQ. Trimming took off 5 bases at V and 1 base at J, with 16 bases between the two ends. CDR3 loop: CASSPLSGRGTDTQYF. In DNA form, the CDR3 reads TGTGCCAGCAGCCCCTTATCGGGAAGGGGCACAGATACGCAGTATTTT.

Many counts were recorded for this clonotype. The chain combines TRBV12-3 or TRBV12-4 with TRBJ2-7; 8 positions match TRBD1. The V gene end was trimmed by 5 bases and the J gene end by 6 bases; junction bases not matched to a gene: 9. The CDR3 sequence is 14 residues long. This CDR3 is CASSPRQGPSEQYF. CDR3 DNA sequence: TGTGCCAGCAGTCCCCGACAGGGGCCCAGCGAGCAGTACTTC.

This clonotype appeared a few times. The J gene is TRBJ1-5, the V gene TRBV12-3 or TRBV12-4; 7 bases line up with TRBD1. CDR3 length: 13 amino acids. J gave up 9 bases and V 3 bases, and 5 bases lay outside the gene matches. CDR3 protein: CASSLDRSRPQHF. CDR3 bases: TGTGCCAGCAGTTTGGACAGGTCTCGGCCCCAGCATTTT.

V gene TRBV4-2 combines with J gene TRBJ2-3, with TRBD1 matching 10 bases. This CDR3 contains 16 residues. V trimming: 1 base; J trimming: 4 bases; junction bases outside the gene matches: 5. CDR1 is LGHNA and CDR2 is YNFKEQ in the germline V gene. The CDR3 loop reads CASSQGETGGPDTQYF. CDR3 nucleotides: TGTGCCAGCAGCCAAGGGGAGACAGGGGGCCCAGATACGCAGTATTTT.

This clonotype has only a few counts. The chain carries TRBV7-9 and TRBJ2-7; a weak D match, TRBD2 (5 bases). Trimming pared 2 bases from V and 0 bases from J, leaving 8 bases between. CDR3 size: 14 residues. Germline assignment: CDR1 SEHNR and CDR2 FQNEAQ (reference sequence). The CDR3 coding sequence is TGTGCCAGCAGCTTAAGAGCGGACTCCTACGAGCAGTACTTC. This encodes CASSLRADSYEQYF.

This clonotype has ten or more counts. The rearrangement uses TRBV12-3 or TRBV12-4 and TRBJ2-1; 7 positions match TRBD1. This CDR3 has 17 amino acids. J was trimmed by 0 bases and V by 2 bases; bases with no gene match: 7. As DNA, the CDR3 is TGTGCCAGCAGTTTACGGACAGGACCCAGCTCCTACAATGAGCAGTTCTTC. Translation gives CASSLRTGPSSYNEQFF.

This clonotype was counted at least ten times. This chain joins TRBV7-9 and TRBJ2-7, with TRBD2 matching over 11 bases. From germline, CDR1 is SEHNR and CDR2 FQNEAQ (reference sequence). The CDR3 covers 20 residues. The ends lost 5 bases at V and 1 base at J; junction bases unmatched: 19. CDR3 DNA: TGTGCCAGCAGCATATCGGAAGGGGTTCGGCTAGCGGGAGGTTCCTACGAGCAGTACTTC. Protein sequence: CASSISEGVRLAGGSYEQYF.

The chain uses TRBV9 and TRBJ1-5, with TRBD1 identical over 8 bases. From germline, CDR1 is SGDLS and CDR2 YYNGEE. The length of the CDR3 is 15 residues. The V segment lost 4 bases and the J segment 4 bases; nucleotides outside the gene matches: 7. This chain's CDR3 is CASSPYQGANQPQHF. CDR3 DNA: TGTGCCAGCAGCCCGTACCAGGGGGCGAATCAGCCCCAGCATTTT.